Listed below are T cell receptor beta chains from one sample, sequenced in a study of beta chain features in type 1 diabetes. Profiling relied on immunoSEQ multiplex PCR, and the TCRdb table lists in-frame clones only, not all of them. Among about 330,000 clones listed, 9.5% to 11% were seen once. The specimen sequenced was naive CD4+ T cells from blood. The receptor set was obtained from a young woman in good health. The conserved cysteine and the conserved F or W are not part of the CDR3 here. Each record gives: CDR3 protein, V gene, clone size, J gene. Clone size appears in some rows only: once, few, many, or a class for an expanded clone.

cdr3_aa: ASSQTGTASYEQY
v_call: TRBV11-1
clone_size: NA
j_call: TRBJ2-7

cdr3_aa: ASSFSVSSYNEQF
v_call: TRBV7-2
clone_size: NA
j_call: TRBJ2-1

cdr3_aa: ASRRTSGSSYEQY
v_call: TRBV5-6
clone_size: few
j_call: TRBJ2-7

cdr3_aa: ASSLGTSGRGTQY
v_call: TRBV28
clone_size: few
j_call: TRBJ2-5

cdr3_aa: ASSTAAGRPEKLF
v_call: TRBV28
clone_size: NA
j_call: TRBJ1-4

cdr3_aa: ASSPTTGGSYNEQF
v_call: TRBV28
clone_size: few
j_call: TRBJ2-1

cdr3_aa: ASSPRDRTTNEKLF
v_call: TRBV4-3
clone_size: NA
j_call: TRBJ1-4

cdr3_aa: ASRKGPAGETQY
v_call: TRBV6-5
clone_size: few
j_call: TRBJ2-5

cdr3_aa: ATSRDLEGEQF
v_call: TRBV15
clone_size: NA
j_call: TRBJ2-1

cdr3_aa: ASSFDRGRDEQF
v_call: TRBV11-2
clone_size: NA
j_call: TRBJ2-1

cdr3_aa: ASSPYHSSREQY
v_call: TRBV5-6
clone_size: few
j_call: TRBJ2-7

cdr3_aa: ATSEDRGFETQY
v_call: TRBV15
clone_size: few
j_call: TRBJ2-5

cdr3_aa: AWSVAAGGELF
v_call: TRBV30
clone_size: NA
j_call: TRBJ2-2

cdr3_aa: ASRDSGSHEQY
v_call: TRBV6-5
clone_size: few
j_call: TRBJ2-7

cdr3_aa: ASSYMGSLGTEAF
v_call: TRBV6-5
clone_size: few
j_call: TRBJ1-1

cdr3_aa: SVDEVGGEKLF
v_call: TRBV29-1
clone_size: few
j_call: TRBJ1-4

cdr3_aa: ASSFLGDNNEQF
v_call: TRBV5-1
clone_size: few
j_call: NA

cdr3_aa: ASSPQGETQY
v_call: TRBV9
clone_size: NA
j_call: TRBJ2-5

cdr3_aa: ASSLDTGVGYT
v_call: TRBV5-1
clone_size: NA
j_call: TRBJ1-2

cdr3_aa: ASSFQNRGEQY
v_call: TRBV28
clone_size: NA
j_call: TRBJ2-7